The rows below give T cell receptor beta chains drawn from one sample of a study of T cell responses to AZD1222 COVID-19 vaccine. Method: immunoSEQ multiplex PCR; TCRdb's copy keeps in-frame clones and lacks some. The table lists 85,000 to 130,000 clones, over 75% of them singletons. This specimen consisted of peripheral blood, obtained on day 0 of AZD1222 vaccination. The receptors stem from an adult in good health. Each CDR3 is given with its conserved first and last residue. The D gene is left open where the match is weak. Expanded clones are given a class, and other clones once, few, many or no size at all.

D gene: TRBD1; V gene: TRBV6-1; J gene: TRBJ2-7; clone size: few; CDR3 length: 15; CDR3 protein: CASSERDRGLYEQYF; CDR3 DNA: TGTGCCAGCAGTGAAAGGGACAGGGGACTCTACGAGCAGTACTTC
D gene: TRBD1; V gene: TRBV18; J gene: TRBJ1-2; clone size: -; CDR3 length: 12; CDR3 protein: CASSPQDRGYTF; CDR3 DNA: TGTGCCAGCTCACCCCAGGACAGGGGCTACACCTTC
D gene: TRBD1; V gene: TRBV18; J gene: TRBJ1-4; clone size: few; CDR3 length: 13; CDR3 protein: CASSEQGSEKLFF; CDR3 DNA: TGTGCCAGCTCAGAACAGGGGTCTGAAAAACTGTTTTTT
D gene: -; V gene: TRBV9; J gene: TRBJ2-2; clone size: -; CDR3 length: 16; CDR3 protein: CASSVVSGTFTGELFF; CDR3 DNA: TGTGCCAGCAGCGTAGTTTCCGGGACTTTCACCGGGGAGCTGTTTTTT
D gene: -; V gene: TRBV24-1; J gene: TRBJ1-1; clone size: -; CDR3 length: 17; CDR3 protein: CATSDSGAPRRDTEAFF; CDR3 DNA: TGTGCCACCAGTGATAGCGGTGCCCCGCGCCGTGACACTGAAGCTTTCTTT
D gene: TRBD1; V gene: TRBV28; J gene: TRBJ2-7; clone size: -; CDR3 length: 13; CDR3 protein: CASSLTDRAEQYF; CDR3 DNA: TGTGCCAGCAGTTTAACAGACAGGGCCGAGCAGTACTTC
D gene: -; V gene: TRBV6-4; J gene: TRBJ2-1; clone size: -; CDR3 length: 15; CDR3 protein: CASSDRGGAYNEQFF; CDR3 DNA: TGTGCCAGCAGTGACCGCGGGGGCGCCTACAATGAGCAGTTCTTC
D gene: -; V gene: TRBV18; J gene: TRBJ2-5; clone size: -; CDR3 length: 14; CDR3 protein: CASSPRGFQETQYF; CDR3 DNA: TGTGCCAGCTCACCCAGGGGCTTCCAAGAGACCCAGTACTTC
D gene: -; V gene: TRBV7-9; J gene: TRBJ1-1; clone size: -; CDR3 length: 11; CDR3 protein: CASSLGSEAFF; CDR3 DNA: TGTGCCAGCAGCTTAGGCTCCGAAGCTTTCTTT
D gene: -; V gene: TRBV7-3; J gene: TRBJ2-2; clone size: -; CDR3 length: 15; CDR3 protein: CASSLKQGGTGELFF; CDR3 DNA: TGTGCCAGCAGCTTAAAACAGGGTGGGACCGGGGAGCTGTTTTTT
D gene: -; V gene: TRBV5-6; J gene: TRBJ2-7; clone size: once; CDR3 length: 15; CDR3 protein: CASSLYTSRAYEQYF; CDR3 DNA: TGTGCCAGCAGCTTGTATACTAGTCGCGCCTACGAGCAGTACTTC
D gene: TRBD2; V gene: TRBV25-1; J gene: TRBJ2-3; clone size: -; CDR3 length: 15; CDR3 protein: CASSRSGRDTDTQYF; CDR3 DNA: TGTGCCAGCAGTCGTAGCGGGAGAGACACAGATACGCAGTATTTT
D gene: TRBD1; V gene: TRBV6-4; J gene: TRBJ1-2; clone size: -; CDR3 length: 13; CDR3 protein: CASSGGTGNGYTF; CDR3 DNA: TGTGCCAGCAGTGGGGGGACAGGGAACGGCTACACCTTC
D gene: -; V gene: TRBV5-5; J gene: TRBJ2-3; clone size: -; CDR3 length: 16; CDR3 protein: CASSLGTLSSTDTQYF; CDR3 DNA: TGTGCCAGCAGCTTGGGAACTTTATCTAGCACAGATACGCAGTATTTT
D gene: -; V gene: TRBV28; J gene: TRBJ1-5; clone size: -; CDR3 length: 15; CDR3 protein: CASSLDGTSNQPQHF; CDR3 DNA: TGTGCCAGCAGTCTGGACGGGACTAGCAATCAGCCCCAGCATTTT
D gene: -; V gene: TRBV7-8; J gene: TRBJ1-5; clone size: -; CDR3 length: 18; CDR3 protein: CASSLEGSGRGVIQPQHF; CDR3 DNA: TGTGCCAGCAGCTTAGAAGGATCCGGCAGGGGCGTCATTCAGCCCCAGCATTTT
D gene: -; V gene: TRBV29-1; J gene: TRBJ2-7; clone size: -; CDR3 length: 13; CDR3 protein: CSVVVQGSGEQYF; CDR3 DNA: TGCAGCGTTGTGGTACAGGGAAGTGGGGAGCAGTACTTC
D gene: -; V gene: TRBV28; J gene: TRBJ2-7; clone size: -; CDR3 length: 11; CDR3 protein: CASAASYEQYF; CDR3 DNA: TGTGCCAGCGCAGCTTCCTACGAGCAGTACTTC
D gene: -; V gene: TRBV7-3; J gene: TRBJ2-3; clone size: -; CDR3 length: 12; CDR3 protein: CASSLTGDTQYF; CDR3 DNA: TGTGCCAGCAGCCTAACAGGGGATACGCAGTATTTT
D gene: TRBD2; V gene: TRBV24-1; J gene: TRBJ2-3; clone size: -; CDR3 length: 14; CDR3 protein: CATETGGITDTQYF; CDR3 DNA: TGTGCCACCGAGACGGGAGGGATTACAGATACGCAGTATTTT
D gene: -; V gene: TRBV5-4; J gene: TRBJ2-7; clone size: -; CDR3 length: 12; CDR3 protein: CASSLVGKAQYF; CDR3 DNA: TGTGCCAGCAGCTTGGTTGGGAAGGCGCAGTACTTC
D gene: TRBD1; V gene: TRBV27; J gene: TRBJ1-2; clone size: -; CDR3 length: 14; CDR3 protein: CASSLSQGAPGYTF; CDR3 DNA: TGTGCCAGCAGTTTATCCCAGGGGGCGCCTGGCTACACCTTC
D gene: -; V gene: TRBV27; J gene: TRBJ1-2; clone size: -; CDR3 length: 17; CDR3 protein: CASSLSIHDSANYGYTF; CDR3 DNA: TGTGCCAGCAGTTTATCGATTCACGACTCAGCTAACTATGGCTACACCTTC
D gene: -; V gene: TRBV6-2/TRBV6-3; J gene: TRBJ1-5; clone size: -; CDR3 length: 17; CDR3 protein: CASSYSMSRSKNQPQHF; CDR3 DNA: TGTGCCAGCAGTTACTCGATGAGCAGGTCCAAAAATCAGCCCCAGCATTTT
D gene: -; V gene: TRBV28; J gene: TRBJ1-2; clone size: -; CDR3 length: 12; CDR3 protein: CASSLLRKGYTF; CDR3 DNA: TGTGCCAGCAGTTTACTTCGGAAGGGCTACACCTTC
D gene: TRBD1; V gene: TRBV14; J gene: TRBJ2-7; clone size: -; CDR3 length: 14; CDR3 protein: CASRAGTGFGEQYF; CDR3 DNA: TGTGCCAGCAGAGCCGGGACAGGTTTTGGGGAGCAGTACTTC
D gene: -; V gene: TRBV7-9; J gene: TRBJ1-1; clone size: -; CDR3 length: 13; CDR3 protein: CASSKTGNTEAFF; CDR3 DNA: TGTGCCAGCAGCAAGACAGGGAACACTGAAGCTTTCTTT
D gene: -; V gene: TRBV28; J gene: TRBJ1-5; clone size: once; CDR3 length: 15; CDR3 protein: CATLRGALINQPQHF; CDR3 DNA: TGTGCCACCCTGAGGGGGGCCCTCATCAATCAGCCCCAGCATTTT
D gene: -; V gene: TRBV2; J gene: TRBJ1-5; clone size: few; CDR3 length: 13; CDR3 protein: CASRTDSNQPQHF; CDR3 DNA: TGTGCCAGCAGGACAGATAGCAATCAGCCCCAGCATTTT
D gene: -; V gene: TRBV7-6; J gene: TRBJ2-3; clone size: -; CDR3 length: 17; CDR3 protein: CASSLGPLRQTGDTQYF; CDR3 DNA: TGTGCCAGCAGCTTAGGTCCCCTTAGACAGACGGGGGATACGCAGTATTTT
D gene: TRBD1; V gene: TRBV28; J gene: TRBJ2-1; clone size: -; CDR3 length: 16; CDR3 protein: CASSLPGTGGFNEQFF; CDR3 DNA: TGTGCCAGCAGTTTACCCGGGACAGGGGGCTTCAATGAGCAGTTCTTC
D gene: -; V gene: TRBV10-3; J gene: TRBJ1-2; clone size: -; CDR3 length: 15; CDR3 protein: CAISTGGGRHYGYTF; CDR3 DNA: TGTGCCATCAGTACCGGCGGGGGGAGGCATTATGGCTACACCTTC
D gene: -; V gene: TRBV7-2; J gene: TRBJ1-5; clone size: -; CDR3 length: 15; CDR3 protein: CASSLSGRQSQPQHF; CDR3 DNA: TGTGCCAGCAGCTTATCCGGTCGGCAAAGTCAGCCCCAGCATTTT
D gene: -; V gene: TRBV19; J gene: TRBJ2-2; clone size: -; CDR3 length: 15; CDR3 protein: CASSDRQRRAGELFF; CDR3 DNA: TGTGCCAGTAGTGACCGACAAAGGAGGGCGGGGGAGCTGTTTTTT
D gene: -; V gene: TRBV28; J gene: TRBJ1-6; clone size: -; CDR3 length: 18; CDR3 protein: CASSHGGKISSYNSPLHF; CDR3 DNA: TGTGCCAGCAGTCACGGGGGGAAGATAAGCTCCTATAATTCACCCCTCCACTTT
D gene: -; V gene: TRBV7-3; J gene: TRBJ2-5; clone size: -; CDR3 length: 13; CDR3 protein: CASSFSGDETQYF; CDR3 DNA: TGTGCCAGCAGCTTCTCAGGGGATGAGACCCAGTACTTC
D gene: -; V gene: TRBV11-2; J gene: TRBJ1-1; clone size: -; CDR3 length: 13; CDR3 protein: CASSWEQGREAFF; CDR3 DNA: TGTGCCAGCAGCTGGGAACAGGGCAGGGAAGCTTTCTTT
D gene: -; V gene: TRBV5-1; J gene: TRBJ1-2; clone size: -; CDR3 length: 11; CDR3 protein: CASSDLGGYTF; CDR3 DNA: TGCGCCAGCAGCGATCTGGGGGGCTACACCTTC
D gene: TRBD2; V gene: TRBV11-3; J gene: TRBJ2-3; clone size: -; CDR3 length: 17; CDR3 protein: CASSQGTSGGAADTQYF; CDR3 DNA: TGTGCCAGCAGCCAAGGGACTAGCGGTGGTGCGGCAGATACGCAGTATTTT
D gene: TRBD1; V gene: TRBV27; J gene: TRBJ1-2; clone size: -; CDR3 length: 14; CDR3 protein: CASSRQGSPYGYTF; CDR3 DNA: TGTGCCAGCAGTAGACAGGGGAGCCCCTATGGCTACACCTTC
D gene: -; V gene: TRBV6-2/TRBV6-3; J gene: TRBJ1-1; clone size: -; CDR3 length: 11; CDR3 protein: CASSPAGEAFF; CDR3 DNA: TGTGCCAGCAGCCCGGCGGGTGAAGCTTTCTTT
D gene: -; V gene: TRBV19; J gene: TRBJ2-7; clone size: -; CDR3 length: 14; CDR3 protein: CASRLGGDAYEQYF; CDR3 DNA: TGTGCCAGTAGACTGGGCGGGGACGCCTACGAGCAGTACTTC
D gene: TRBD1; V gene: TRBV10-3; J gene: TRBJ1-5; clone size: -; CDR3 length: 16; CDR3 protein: CAISEGLGQGGQPQHF; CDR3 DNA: TGTGCCATCAGTGAGGGTCTAGGACAGGGCGGTCAGCCCCAGCATTTT
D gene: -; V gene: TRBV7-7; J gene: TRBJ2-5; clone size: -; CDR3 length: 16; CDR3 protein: CASSLQGGLSQETQYF; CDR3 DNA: TGTGCTAGCAGCCTTCAGGGGGGACTTAGCCAAGAGACCCAGTACTTC
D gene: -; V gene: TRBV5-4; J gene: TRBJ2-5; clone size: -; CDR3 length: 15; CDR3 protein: CASSIQTGKGETQYF; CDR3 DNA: TGTGCCAGCAGCATCCAAACAGGGAAAGGAGAGACCCAGTACTTC
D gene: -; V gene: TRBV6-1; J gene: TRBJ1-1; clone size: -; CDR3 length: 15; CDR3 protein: CASSEVIGVGTEAFF; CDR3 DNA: TGTGCCAGCAGTGAAGTGATAGGGGTGGGTACTGAAGCTTTCTTT
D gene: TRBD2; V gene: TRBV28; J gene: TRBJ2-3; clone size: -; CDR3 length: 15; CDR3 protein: CASSSGGGRGDTQYF; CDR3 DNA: TGTGCCAGCAGTTCGGGGGGGGGACGAGGAGATACGCAGTATTTT
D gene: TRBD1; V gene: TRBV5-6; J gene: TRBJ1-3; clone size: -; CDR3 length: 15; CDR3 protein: CASSRDSFSGNTIYF; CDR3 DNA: TGTGCCAGCAGCCGGGACAGCTTCTCTGGAAACACCATATATTTT
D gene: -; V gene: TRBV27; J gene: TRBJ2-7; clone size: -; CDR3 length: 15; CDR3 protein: CASSLSRGKNYEQYF; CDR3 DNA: TGTGCCAGCAGTTTATCGAGGGGGAAGAACTACGAGCAGTACTTC
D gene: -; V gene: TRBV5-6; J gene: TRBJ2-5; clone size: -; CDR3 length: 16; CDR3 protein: CASSFRGQGFQETQYF; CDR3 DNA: TGTGCCAGCAGCTTCAGGGGTCAGGGGTTCCAAGAGACCCAGTACTTC
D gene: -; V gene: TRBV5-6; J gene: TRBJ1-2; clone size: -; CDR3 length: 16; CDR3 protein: CASSLGPGLTNYGYTF; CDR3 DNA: TGTGCCAGCAGCTTGGGTCCGGGACTAACTAACTATGGCTACACCTTC
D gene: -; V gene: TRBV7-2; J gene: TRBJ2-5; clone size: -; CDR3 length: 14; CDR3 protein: CASSLVRSQETQYF; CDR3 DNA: TGTGCCAGCAGCTTAGTTCGCAGCCAAGAGACCCAGTACTTC
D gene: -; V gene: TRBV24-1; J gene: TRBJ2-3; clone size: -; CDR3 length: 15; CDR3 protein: CATSDFETGPSTQYF; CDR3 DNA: TGTGCCACCAGTGACTTCGAGACAGGTCCGAGTACGCAGTATTTT
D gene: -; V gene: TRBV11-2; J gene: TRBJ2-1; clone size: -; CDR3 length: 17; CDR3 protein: CASSLQTGKIGRGEQFF; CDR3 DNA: TGTGCCAGCAGTCTGCAGACAGGGAAAATCGGTCGGGGGGAGCAGTTCTTC
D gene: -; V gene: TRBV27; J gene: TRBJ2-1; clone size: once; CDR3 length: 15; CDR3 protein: CASSSVSQGTREQFF; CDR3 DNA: TGTGCCAGCAGTTCCGTATCCCAAGGCACGCGGGAGCAGTTCTTC